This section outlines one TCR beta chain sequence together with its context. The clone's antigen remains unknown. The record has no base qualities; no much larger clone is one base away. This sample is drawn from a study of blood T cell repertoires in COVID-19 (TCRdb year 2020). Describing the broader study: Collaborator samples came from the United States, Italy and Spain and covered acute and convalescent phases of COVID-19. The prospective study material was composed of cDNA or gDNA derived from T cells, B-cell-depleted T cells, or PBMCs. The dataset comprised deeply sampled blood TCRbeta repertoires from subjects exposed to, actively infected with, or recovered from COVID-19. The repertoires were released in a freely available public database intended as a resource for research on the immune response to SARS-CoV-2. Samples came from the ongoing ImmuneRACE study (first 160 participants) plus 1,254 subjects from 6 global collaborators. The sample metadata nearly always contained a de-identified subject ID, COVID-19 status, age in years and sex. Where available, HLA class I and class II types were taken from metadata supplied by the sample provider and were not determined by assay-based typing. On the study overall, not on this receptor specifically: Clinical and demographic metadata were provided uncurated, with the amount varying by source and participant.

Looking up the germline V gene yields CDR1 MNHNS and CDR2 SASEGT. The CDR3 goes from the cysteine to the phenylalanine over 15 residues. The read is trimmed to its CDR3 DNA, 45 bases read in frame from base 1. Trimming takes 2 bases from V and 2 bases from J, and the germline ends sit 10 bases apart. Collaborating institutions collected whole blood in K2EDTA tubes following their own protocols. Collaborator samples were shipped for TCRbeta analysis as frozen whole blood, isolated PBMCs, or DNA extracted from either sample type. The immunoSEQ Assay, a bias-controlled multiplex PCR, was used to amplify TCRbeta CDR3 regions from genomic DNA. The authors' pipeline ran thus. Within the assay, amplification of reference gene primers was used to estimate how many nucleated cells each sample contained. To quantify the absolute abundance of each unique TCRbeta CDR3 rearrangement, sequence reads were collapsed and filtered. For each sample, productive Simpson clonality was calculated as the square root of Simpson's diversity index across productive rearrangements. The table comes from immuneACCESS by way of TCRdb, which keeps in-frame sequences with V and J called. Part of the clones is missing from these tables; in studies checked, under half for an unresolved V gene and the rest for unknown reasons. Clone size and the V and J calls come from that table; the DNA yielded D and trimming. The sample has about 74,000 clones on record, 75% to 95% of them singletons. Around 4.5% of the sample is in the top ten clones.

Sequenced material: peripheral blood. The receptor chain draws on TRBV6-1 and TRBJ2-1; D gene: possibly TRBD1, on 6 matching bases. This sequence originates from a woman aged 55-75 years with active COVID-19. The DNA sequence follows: TGTGCCAGCAGTGAACAGAGGACAGCCTACAATGAGCAGTTCTTC. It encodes CASSEQRTAYNEQFF.